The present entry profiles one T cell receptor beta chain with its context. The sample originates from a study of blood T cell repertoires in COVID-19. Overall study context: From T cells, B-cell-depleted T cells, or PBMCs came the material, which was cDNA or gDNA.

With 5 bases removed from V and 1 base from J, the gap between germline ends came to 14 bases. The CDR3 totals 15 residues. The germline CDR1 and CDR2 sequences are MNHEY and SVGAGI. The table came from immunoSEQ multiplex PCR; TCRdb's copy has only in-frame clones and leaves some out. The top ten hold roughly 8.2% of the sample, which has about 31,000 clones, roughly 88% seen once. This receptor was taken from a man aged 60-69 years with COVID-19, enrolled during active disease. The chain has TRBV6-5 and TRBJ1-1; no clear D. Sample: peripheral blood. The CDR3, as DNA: TGTGCCAGCAGTCGGGAGATGACACGGAACACTGAAGCTTTCTTT. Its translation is CASSREMTRNTEAFF.